A selection of T cell receptor beta chains follows, all from one sample in a study of blood T cell repertoires in COVID-19. Repertoires were generated with immunoSEQ multiplex PCR, while TCRdb's copy carries only in-frame clones and drops some. The repertoire consists of 200,000 to 250,000 clones, with roughly 90% occurring once and the leading ten covering about a tenth. The source material was PBMCs or T cells enriched from blood (not recorded which). These receptors all come from a man younger than 35 with acute COVID-19. CDR3s include the opening cysteine and the closing phenylalanine or tryptophan. The D gene is left open where the match is weak. Size is stated for part of the rows, as once, few or many counts, or as a class when the clone is expanded.

clone size,D gene,V gene,J gene,CDR3 DNA,CDR3 protein
.,.,TRBV7-9,TRBJ2-3,TGTGCCAGCAGCCCCCTCGGGAGATCAAGCACAGATACGCAGTATTTT,CASSPLGRSSTDTQYF
.,.,TRBV3-1/TRBV3-2,TRBJ2-1,TGTGCCAGCAGTGAAGGGGTTCGTTATGAGCAGTTCTTC,CASSEGVRYEQFF
.,.,TRBV14,TRBJ2-1,TGTGCCAGCAGCCCCTGGCGGGCCTCTACCCCTGAGCAGTTCTTC,CASSPWRASTPEQFF
few,.,TRBV19,TRBJ1-1,TGTGCCAGTAGTATAGACAGGGAGGTGATGAACACTGAAGCTTTCTTT,CASSIDREVMNTEAFF
.,.,TRBV21-1,TRBJ2-3,TGTGCCAGCAGCAAGAGGGACAGGGGGCTTATGTATTTT,CASSKRDRGLMYF
.,TRBD1,TRBV29-1,TRBJ2-7,TGCAGCGCCAGTGGACAGGGGGAGGCCTACGAGCAGTACTTC,CSASGQGEAYEQYF
.,.,TRBV2,TRBJ1-2,TGTGCCAGCATAAACAAGGCAGGGCCTAACTATGGCTACACCTTC,CASINKAGPNYGYTF
.,.,TRBV25-1,TRBJ1-6,TGTGCCAGCAGTGAAGCCGGAGCCCTTTATAATTCACCCCTCCACTTT,CASSEAGALYNSPLHF
.,.,TRBV6-5,TRBJ2-6,TGTGCCAGCAGAGAGGCTGGGGCCAACGTCCTGACTTTC,CASREAGANVLTF
.,TRBD2,TRBV19,TRBJ2-7,TGTGCCGCCGCGGGGGGCTCTGCCTACGAGCAGTACTTC,CAAAGGSAYEQYF